This is a list of T cell receptor beta chains from one sample in a study of blood T cell repertoires in COVID-19. The protocol was immunoSEQ multiplex PCR, while the TCRdb copy is restricted to in-frame clones and leaves out a portion. The sample records around 58,000 clones, about nine tenths being singletons. The sequenced sample was peripheral blood. Receptors were obtained from an older woman with active or convalescent COVID-19. Both conserved end residues are part of each CDR3. A D gene is named only where the DNA matches it firmly. Part of the rows lack a size; the others show once, few, many or a class for expanded clones.

length: 16
V: TRBV9
size: -
D: TRBD2
J: TRBJ2-3
DNA: TGTGCCAGCAGCGTAGCTAGCGGGGGTACTTCAGATACGCAGTATTTT
CDR3: CASSVASGGTSDTQYF

length: 14
V: TRBV30
size: -
D: TRBD2
J: TRBJ2-7
DNA: TGTGCCTGGAGTGTAGGTAGCGGGGGTAGGGAGCAGTACTTC
CDR3: CAWSVGSGGREQYF

length: 14
V: TRBV3-1/TRBV3-2
size: -
D: -
J: TRBJ1-6
DNA: TGTGCCAGCAGCCAAAGGGAGGGGAATTCACCCCTCCACTTT
CDR3: CASSQREGNSPLHF

length: 15
V: TRBV19
size: -
D: -
J: TRBJ1-5
DNA: TGTGCCAGTAGTATAGTCGCCTCGGGAAATCAGCCCCAGCATTTT
CDR3: CASSIVASGNQPQHF

length: 13
V: TRBV10-3
size: -
D: -
J: TRBJ1-2
DNA: TGTGCCATCAGTGCACAGGGCAACTATGGCTACACCTTC
CDR3: CAISAQGNYGYTF

length: 13
V: TRBV6-5
size: few
D: -
J: TRBJ2-5
DNA: TGTGCCAGCACCGAGGGTAGCGGAGAGACCCAGTACTTC
CDR3: CASTEGSGETQYF

length: 13
V: TRBV28
size: -
D: -
J: TRBJ1-2
DNA: TGTGCCAGCAGTCGGGACATTGACTATGGCTACACCTTC
CDR3: CASSRDIDYGYTF

length: 13
V: TRBV18
size: -
D: -
J: TRBJ2-1
DNA: TGTGCCAGCTCACCAGACAAATACAATGAGCAGTTCTTC
CDR3: CASSPDKYNEQFF

length: 15
V: TRBV23-1
size: -
D: TRBD1
J: TRBJ2-4
DNA: TGCGCCAGCAGCCCTATGACAGGGAACAAAAACATTCAGTACTTC
CDR3: CASSPMTGNKNIQYF

length: 15
V: TRBV19
size: -
D: TRBD1
J: TRBJ1-1
DNA: TGTGCCAGTAGGGGGCCGGGACAGGAGAACACTGAAGCTTTCTTT
CDR3: CASRGPGQENTEAFF

length: 14
V: TRBV6-5
size: -
D: TRBD2
J: TRBJ2-2
DNA: TGTGCCAGCAGCGAGCGGGGTCACACCGGGGAGCTGTTTTTT
CDR3: CASSERGHTGELFF

length: 15
V: TRBV9
size: -
D: -
J: TRBJ2-5
DNA: TGTGCCAGCAGCGGCCGGGCCTCAAGGGGAGAGACCCAGTACTTC
CDR3: CASSGRASRGETQYF

length: 15
V: TRBV11-2
size: -
D: -
J: TRBJ1-6
DNA: TGTGCCAGCAGCTTATTTTCAGGGTTCGGTTCACCCCTCCACTTT
CDR3: CASSLFSGFGSPLHF

length: 13
V: TRBV6-5
size: -
D: -
J: TRBJ1-2
DNA: TGTGCCAGCAGGGGCAGGGTTTTCTATGGCTACACCTTC
CDR3: CASRGRVFYGYTF

length: 17
V: TRBV5-1
size: once
D: TRBD2
J: TRBJ2-3
DNA: TGCGCCAGCAGCAAGGGACTAGCGGGAGGCAGCACAGATACGCAGTATTTT
CDR3: CASSKGLAGGSTDTQYF

length: 14
V: TRBV28
size: -
D: TRBD1
J: TRBJ1-1
DNA: TGTGCCAGCAGGACAGGGGGCTTAAACACTGAAGCTTTCTTT
CDR3: CASRTGGLNTEAFF

length: 14
V: TRBV6-5
size: -
D: TRBD1
J: TRBJ1-2
DNA: TGTGCCAGCACCGGGACAGGGAGCTTGTATGGCTACACCTTC
CDR3: CASTGTGSLYGYTF

length: 15
V: TRBV2
size: -
D: -
J: TRBJ1-5
DNA: TGTGCCAGCAGTGAAGAGGCGGTTAGCAATCAGCCCCAGCATTTT
CDR3: CASSEEAVSNQPQHF

length: 15
V: TRBV9
size: -
D: TRBD2
J: TRBJ2-1
DNA: TGTGCCAGCAGCGTCGCTAGCGGGGGGTACAATGAGCAGTTCTTC
CDR3: CASSVASGGYNEQFF

length: 11
V: TRBV19
size: -
D: -
J: TRBJ2-7
DNA: TGTGCCAGTAGGCAGGGCTACGAGCAGTACTTC
CDR3: CASRQGYEQYF

length: 15
V: TRBV7-3
size: -
D: -
J: TRBJ2-1
DNA: TGTGCCAGCAGATTGGGTCCAGGGTTAAGCAATGAGCAGTTCTTC
CDR3: CASRLGPGLSNEQFF

length: 18
V: TRBV2
size: -
D: -
J: TRBJ1-2
DNA: TGTGCCAGCAGTCTATCCCGGGACAAGTCACTTTGGGACTATGGCTACACCTTC
CDR3: CASSLSRDKSLWDYGYTF

length: 15
V: TRBV5-5
size: -
D: -
J: TRBJ2-3
DNA: TGTGCCAGCAGCTTGAAGTTGCAGGGCGCGGATACGCAGTATTTT
CDR3: CASSLKLQGADTQYF

length: 15
V: TRBV28
size: -
D: -
J: TRBJ2-6
DNA: TGTGCCAGCAGTTTAGCCAGGGCTGGGGCCAACGTCCTGACTTTC
CDR3: CASSLARAGANVLTF

length: 15
V: TRBV11-2
size: -
D: TRBD2
J: TRBJ2-5
DNA: TGTGCCAGCAGCCCCCCGGGGGGGATGCAAGAGACCCAGTACTTC
CDR3: CASSPPGGMQETQYF

length: 14
V: TRBV7-3
size: -
D: -
J: TRBJ1-6
DNA: TGTGCCAGCAGCTATCAGGGCCCCAATTCACCCCTCCACTTT
CDR3: CASSYQGPNSPLHF

length: 17
V: TRBV4-1
size: -
D: -
J: TRBJ1-5
DNA: TGCGCCAGCAGCCAAGGCTCTACGAGCTATAGCAATCAGCCCCAGCATTTT
CDR3: CASSQGSTSYSNQPQHF

length: 15
V: TRBV24-1
size: -
D: -
J: TRBJ1-1
DNA: TGTGCCACCAGTGATAACCGAGAAATGAACACTGAAGCTTTCTTT
CDR3: CATSDNREMNTEAFF

length: 12
V: TRBV12-3/TRBV12-4
size: -
D: -
J: TRBJ1-3
DNA: TGTGCCAGCAGTTTAGTAGATGGCACCATATATTTT
CDR3: CASSLVDGTIYF

length: 13
V: TRBV7-9
size: -
D: TRBD2
J: TRBJ2-7
DNA: TGTGCCAGCAGCTCGACTAGCTCGGGGGAGCAGTACTTC
CDR3: CASSSTSSGEQYF

length: 16
V: TRBV7-6
size: -
D: TRBD2
J: TRBJ2-3
DNA: TGTGCCAGCAGCTTAGAGAGGACTAGCGGGGAAGATACGCAGTATTTT
CDR3: CASSLERTSGEDTQYF

length: 13
V: TRBV5-1
size: -
D: TRBD1
J: TRBJ1-2
DNA: TGCGCCAGCAGCTCGGGACAGCTCTATGGCTACACCTTC
CDR3: CASSSGQLYGYTF

length: 14
V: TRBV2
size: -
D: -
J: TRBJ1-3
DNA: TGTGCCAGCAGTGACTCCGGGTATGGAAACACCATATATTTT
CDR3: CASSDSGYGNTIYF

length: 14
V: TRBV28
size: few
D: TRBD1
J: TRBJ1-2
DNA: TGTGCCAGCCGGCTGGACAGGGCTAACTATGGCTACACCTTC
CDR3: CASRLDRANYGYTF

length: 15
V: TRBV30
size: -
D: -
J: TRBJ2-4
DNA: TGTGCCTGGAGTGCAGACACCTTAGCCAAAAACATTCAGTACTTC
CDR3: CAWSADTLAKNIQYF

length: 14
V: TRBV30
size: -
D: TRBD2
J: TRBJ2-5
DNA: TGTGCCTGGACGAGCGGGACGCCCCAAGAGACCCAGTACTTC
CDR3: CAWTSGTPQETQYF

length: 16
V: TRBV30
size: -
D: -
J: TRBJ1-2
DNA: TGTGCCTGGAGTCCCAACAGGGACATAGCTTTCTATGGCTACACCTTC
CDR3: CAWSPNRDIAFYGYTF

length: 16
V: TRBV19
size: -
D: -
J: TRBJ2-1
DNA: TGTGCCAGTAGTACCAGACAGGCCAGCTCCTACAATGAGCAGTTCTTC
CDR3: CASSTRQASSYNEQFF